Listed below are T cell receptor beta chains from one sample, sequenced in a study of T cells in Graves' hyperthyroidism and ophthalmopathy. TCRdb re-analysed the multiplex PCR reads in MiXCR, keeping a single row per CDR3 protein. This table has about 600,000 distinct CDR3 sequences, around 16% appearing once. Material: blood. The receptors here all came from a middle-aged woman with Graves' ophthalmopathy. Each CDR3 is given with its conserved first and last residue. Fields, in order: clone size, J gene, V gene, D gene, CDR3 protein, CDR3 DNA. D genes are given only for firm matches. The size entry is marked missing in some rows and otherwise reads once, few, many or a size class.

many,TRBJ2-3,TRBV7-9,-,CASSFLKDTQYF,TGTGCCAGCAGCTTTCTGAAAGATACGCAGTATTTT
many,TRBJ1-1,TRBV24-1,TRBD1,CATSDPRTGGTEAFF,TGTGCCACCAGTGATCCGAGGACAGGAGGCACTGAAGCTTTCTTT
-,TRBJ2-7,TRBV12-3/TRBV12-4,-,CASSYRVREQYF,TGTGCCAGCAGTTACAGGGTCCGCGAGCAGTACTTC
few,TRBJ2-2,TRBV2,-,CASSESMSSSGELFF,TGTGCCAGCAGTGAAAGTATGTCGAGTTCCGGGGAGCTGTTTTTT
-,TRBJ2-3,TRBV5-4,TRBD1,CASSQQGADTQYF,TGTGCCAGCAGCCAGCAGGGGGCGGATACGCAGTATTTT
-,TRBJ2-7,TRBV7-9,-,CASSHRDGPYEQYF,TGTGCCAGCAGCCACCGGGACGGACCTTACGAGCAGTACTTC
-,TRBJ1-2,TRBV5-1,-,CASSPGHEGYTF,TGCGCCAGCAGCCCTGGACATGAGGGCTACACCTTC
many,TRBJ1-1,TRBV18,TRBD1,CASSPLGQTPEAFF,TGTGCCAGCTCACCACTGGGACAGACACCTGAAGCTTTCTTT
many,TRBJ2-1,TRBV15,-,CATRERGPRYEQFF,TGTGCCACCAGGGAACGGGGCCCTCGGTATGAGCAGTTCTTC
many,TRBJ1-1,TRBV7-8,-,CASSLGVGGSVAFF,TGTGCCAGCAGCTTAGGGGTGGGGGGCTCTGTGGCTTTCTTT
-,TRBJ1-1,TRBV20-1,-,CSAPIGAGTEAFF,TGCAGTGCCCCCATTGGGGCCGGCACTGAAGCTTTCTTT
-,TRBJ1-6,TRBV10-3,TRBD1,CAISPGTVGNSPLHF,TGTGCCATCAGTCCCGGGACAGTGGGGAATTCACCCCTCCACTTT
-,TRBJ2-7,TRBV5-4,TRBD2,CASSSGLAKYEQYF,TGTGCCAGCAGCTCAGGACTAGCGAAATACGAGCAGTACTTC
-,TRBJ1-5,TRBV4-2,-,CASSQDVGKQPQHF,TGTGCCAGCAGCCAAGATGTTGGGAAACAGCCCCAGCATTTT
many,TRBJ1-2,TRBV30,TRBD1,CAWSGSGGVYGYTF,TGTGCCTGGAGCGGGTCAGGGGGCGTCTATGGCTACACCTTC
-,TRBJ1-2,TRBV18,-,CASSPPVGNIYGYTF,TGTGCCAGCTCACCGCCCGTGGGGAATATTTATGGCTACACCTTC
many,TRBJ2-2,TRBV2,-,CASRVGGGAGELFF,TGTGCCAGCAGAGTCGGGGGAGGCGCCGGGGAGCTGTTTTTT
few,TRBJ2-2,TRBV14,-,CASSRTVTFTGELFF,TGTGCCAGCAGCCGGACGGTAACATTCACCGGGGAGCTGTTTTTT
many,TRBJ2-3,TRBV20-1,TRBD2,CSAPTSGRAWDTQYF,TGCAGTGCCCCGACTAGCGGGAGGGCCTGGGATACGCAGTATTTT